This is a list of T cell receptor beta chains from one sample in a study of shared clonotypes between healthy human individuals. Libraries were prepared by immunoSEQ multiplex PCR; TCRdb keeps only in-frame clonotypes and omits some of them. This table has 1,500,000 or so clones, 98% to 99% appearing once. Sequencing was performed on naive CD4+ T cells sorted from blood. All receptors derive from a man younger than 40 in good health. Each CDR3 is given without its conserved first and last residue.

j_gene	v_gene	CDR3aa
TRBJ2-1	TRBV19	ASTQGVAFEQF
TRBJ2-1	TRBV5-1	ASSLDTGTYNEQF
TRBJ2-1	TRBV13	ASSLGLRLGDEQF
TRBJ2-7	TRBV7-6	ASSPRALYEQY
TRBJ1-1	TRBV5-4	ASSLDGLAWGRMGETF
TRBJ1-4	TRBV9	ASSVGTAGGKLF
TRBJ2-3	TRBV19	ASKEFGLGTDTQY
TRBJ2-3	TRBV7-2	ASRYGPSTDTQY
TRBJ2-7	TRBV7-8	ASSPMGAYEQY
TRBJ1-2	TRBV19	ASSLDRVVGYT
TRBJ2-1	TRBV11-2	ASSLVAGPSSSEQF
TRBJ2-7	TRBV18	ASSPHAGSSYEQY
TRBJ2-1	TRBV10-2	ASSESVIGYYNEQF
TRBJ2-3	TRBV5-4	ASSQSGSTDTQY
TRBJ2-7	TRBV28	ASNLASGNPVREQY
TRBJ2-7	TRBV2	ASSDPYKGED
TRBJ2-7	TRBV19	ASSISPVGHEQY
TRBJ1-2	TRBV6-5	ASRPGGTGDYT
TRBJ2-7	TRBV7-9	ASSFPPGQGTHEQY
TRBJ2-1	TRBV11-2	ASSFRLAGYNEQF
TRBJ1-1	TRBV6-5	ASRSPGRNTEAF
TRBJ1-1	TRBV11-3	ASSLGGLKNTEAF
TRBJ2-1	TRBV6-4	ASSDGTSGSEQF
TRBJ2-1	TRBV6-5	ASRLGLANEQF
TRBJ1-3	TRBV5-6	ASSFWGSGNTIY
TRBJ1-5	TRBV28	ASSLRTADNQPQH
TRBJ2-7	TRBV5-1	ASSAQGLRYEQY
TRBJ2-3	TRBV7-9	ASSLARSTDTQY
TRBJ2-5	TRBV7-2	ASSPQERGTQY
TRBJ2-1	TRBV7-2	ASSFATSVYNEQF
TRBJ1-1	TRBV7-9	ASSPGTGVANTEAF
TRBJ2-1	TRBV10-2	ASSETGLATPELLGEQF
TRBJ2-7	TRBV7-2	ASSFTGLYDEQY
TRBJ2-7	TRBV6-6	ASSGSYEQY
TRBJ2-2	TRBV5-1	ASSGDRGDSGELF
TRBJ2-3	TRBV25-1	ASSELAGVRSDTQY
TRBJ2-2	TRBV2	ASLRDRTGELF
TRBJ1-1	TRBV28	ASFWAGSVLVNTEAF
TRBJ2-2	TRBV19	ASSTSGSTGELF
TRBJ2-3	TRBV7-2	ASSLVSSKGLADTQY